This T cell receptor beta chain was sequenced in a study of cytomegalovirus exposure and HLA in healthy donors. Study as a whole: An earlier analysis identified 120 million or so unique TCR beta sequences in 150 million to 200 million T cells.

Researchers ran the PCR with 60 Vbeta and 13 Jbeta primers. Method: immunoSEQ multiplex PCR; TCRdb's copy keeps in-frame clones and lacks some. This table has 100,000 to 120,000 clones, 60% to 85% appearing once. Study-wide points: One variant, a missense change in DCLRE1C, was linked in a later analysis to TCR beta V- and J-gene trimming. Information on immune exposure was restricted to one variable (CMV serostatus).

The ends were cut back, 5 bases at V and 6 bases at J, with 17 bases in the middle. The CDR3 extends over 14 amino acids. Germline V gives CDR1 MDHEN, CDR2 SYDVKM. Comment on this clone: The antigen is undetermined.

This sequence originates from a middle-aged man in good health and CMV-seronegative. Sequences were obtained from PBMCs. V and J are TRBV28 and TRBJ2-7, with a tentative D call TRBD1 (5 bases). Here the CDR3 reads CASSPDFQGTEQYF. Here the CDR3 DNA reads TGTGCCAGCAGTCCCGATTTTCAGGGTACCGAGCAGTACTTC.